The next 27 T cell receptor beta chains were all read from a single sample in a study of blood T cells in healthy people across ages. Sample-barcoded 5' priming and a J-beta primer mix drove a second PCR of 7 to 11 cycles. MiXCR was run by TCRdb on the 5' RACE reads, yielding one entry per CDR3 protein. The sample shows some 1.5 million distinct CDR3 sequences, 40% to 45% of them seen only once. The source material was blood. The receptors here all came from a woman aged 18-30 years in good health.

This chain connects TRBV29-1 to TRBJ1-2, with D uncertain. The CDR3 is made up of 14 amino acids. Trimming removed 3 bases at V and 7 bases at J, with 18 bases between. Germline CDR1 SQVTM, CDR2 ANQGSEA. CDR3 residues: CSVETGRAVSGYTF. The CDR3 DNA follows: TGCAGCGTTGAGACCGGACGGGCGGTGAGTGGCTACACCTTC.

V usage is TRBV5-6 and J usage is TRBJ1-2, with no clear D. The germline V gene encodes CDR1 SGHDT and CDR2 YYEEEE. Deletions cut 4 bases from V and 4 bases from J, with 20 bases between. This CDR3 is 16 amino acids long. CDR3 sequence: CASSPTLKDPTYGYTF. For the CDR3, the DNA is TGTGCCAGCAGCCCTACGTTGAAGGACCCTACCTATGGCTACACCTTC.

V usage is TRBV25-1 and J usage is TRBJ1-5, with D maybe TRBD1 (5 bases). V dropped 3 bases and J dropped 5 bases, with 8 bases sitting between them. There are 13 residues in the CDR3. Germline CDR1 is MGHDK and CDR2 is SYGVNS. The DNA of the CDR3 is TGTGCCAGCAGTGACAGGGTAGATCAGCCCCAGCATTTT. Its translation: CASSDRVDQPQHF.

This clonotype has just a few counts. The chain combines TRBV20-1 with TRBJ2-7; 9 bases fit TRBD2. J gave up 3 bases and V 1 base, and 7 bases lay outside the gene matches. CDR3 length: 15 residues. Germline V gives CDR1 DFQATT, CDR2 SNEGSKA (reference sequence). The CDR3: CSARGLSGGDYEQYF. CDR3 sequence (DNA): TGCAGTGCTAGAGGCCTTAGCGGGGGAGACTACGAGCAGTACTTC.

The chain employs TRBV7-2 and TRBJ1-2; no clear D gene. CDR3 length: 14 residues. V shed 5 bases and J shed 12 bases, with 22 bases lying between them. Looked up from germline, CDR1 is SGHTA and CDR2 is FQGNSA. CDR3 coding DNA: TGTGCCAGCAGCACTACCGGGCCCCTGGTGGGTCACACCTTC. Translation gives CASSTTGPLVGHTF.

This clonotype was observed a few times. CDR3 in DNA: TGCGCCAGCAGCCGAAGACAGGGGTATAATGAAAAACTGTTTTTT. This sequence encodes CASSRRQGYNEKLFF. The rearrangement joins TRBV4-3 to TRBJ1-4, with 8 bases matching TRBD1. V gave up 4 bases and J gave up 4 bases; unmatched junction bases: 5. The CDR3 spans 15 residues. Per germline, CDR1 LGHNA and CDR2 YSLEER.

The CDR3 nucleotides are TGTGCCAGCAGAGACGACGGCTACACCTTC. Translation: CASRDDGYTF. V usage is TRBV7-9 and J usage is TRBJ1-2; no definite D call. Germline assignment: CDR1 SEHNR and CDR2 FQNEAQ (reference sequence). V shed 6 bases and J shed 8 bases, with 7 bases lying between them. CDR3 length: 10 amino acids. Complete variable domain (other parts from reference TRBV7-9 and TRBJ1-2): DTGVSQNPRHKITKRGQNVTFRCDPISEHNRLYWYRQTLGQGPEFLTYFQNEAQLEKSRLLSDRFSAERPKGSFSTLEIQRTEQGDSAMYLCASRDDGYTFGSGTRLTVV.

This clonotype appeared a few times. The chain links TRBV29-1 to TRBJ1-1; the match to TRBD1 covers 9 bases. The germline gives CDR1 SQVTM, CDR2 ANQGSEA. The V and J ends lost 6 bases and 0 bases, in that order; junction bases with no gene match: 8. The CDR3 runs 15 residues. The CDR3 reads CSVSRTGDMNTEAFF. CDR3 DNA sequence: TGCAGCGTCTCGCGGACAGGGGATATGAACACTGAAGCTTTCTTT.

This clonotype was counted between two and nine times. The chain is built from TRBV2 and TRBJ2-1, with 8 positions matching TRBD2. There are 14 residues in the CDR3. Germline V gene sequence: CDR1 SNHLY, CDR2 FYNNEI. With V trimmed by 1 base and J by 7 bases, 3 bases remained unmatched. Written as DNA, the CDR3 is TGTGCCAGCAGTGAAGGGACTAGCTATAATGAGCAGTTCTTC. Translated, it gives CASSEGTSYNEQFF.

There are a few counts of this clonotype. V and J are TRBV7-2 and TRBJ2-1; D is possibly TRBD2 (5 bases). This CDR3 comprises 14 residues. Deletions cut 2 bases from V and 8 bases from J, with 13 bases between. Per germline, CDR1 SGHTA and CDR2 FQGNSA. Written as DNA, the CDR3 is TGTGCCAGCAGCTTACAATCGGGATTCGATGAGCAGTTCTTC. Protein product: CASSLQSGFDEQFF.

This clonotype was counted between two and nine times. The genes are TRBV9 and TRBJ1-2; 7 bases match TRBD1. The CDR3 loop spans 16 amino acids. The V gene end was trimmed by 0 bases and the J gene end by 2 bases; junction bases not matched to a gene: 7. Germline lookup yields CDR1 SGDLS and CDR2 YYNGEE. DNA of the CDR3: TGTGCCAGCAGCGTAGGGACAGGAATAGGGAACTATGGCTACACCTTC. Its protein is CASSVGTGIGNYGYTF.

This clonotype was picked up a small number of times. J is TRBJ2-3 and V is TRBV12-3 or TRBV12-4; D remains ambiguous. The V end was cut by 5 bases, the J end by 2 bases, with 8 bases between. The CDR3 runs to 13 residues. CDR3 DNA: TGTGCCAGCAGTGTAGAGGTCACAGATACGCAGTATTTT. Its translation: CASSVEVTDTQYF.

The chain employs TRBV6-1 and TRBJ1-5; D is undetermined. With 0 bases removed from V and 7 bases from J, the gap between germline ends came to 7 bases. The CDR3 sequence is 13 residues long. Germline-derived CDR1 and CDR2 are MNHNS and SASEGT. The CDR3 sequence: CASSEAWVQPQHF. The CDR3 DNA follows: TGTGCCAGCAGTGAAGCCTGGGTACAGCCCCAGCATTTT.

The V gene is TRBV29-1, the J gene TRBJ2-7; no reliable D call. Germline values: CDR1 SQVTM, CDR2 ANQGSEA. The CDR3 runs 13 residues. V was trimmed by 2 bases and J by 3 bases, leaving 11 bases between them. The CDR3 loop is CSVESEQHYEQYF. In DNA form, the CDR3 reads TGCAGCGTTGAAAGCGAACAGCACTACGAGCAGTACTTC.

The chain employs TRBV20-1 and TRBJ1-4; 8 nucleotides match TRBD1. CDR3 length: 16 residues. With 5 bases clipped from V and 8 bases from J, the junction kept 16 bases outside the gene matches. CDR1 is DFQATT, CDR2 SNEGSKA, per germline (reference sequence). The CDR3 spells CSALYAPGQVEEKLFF. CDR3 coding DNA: TGCAGTGCTCTTTACGCCCCGGGACAGGTAGAAGAAAAACTGTTTTTT.

The CDR3 DNA sequence: TGCAGTGCGCGGACATGGGAAACTGAAGCTTTCTTT. Its translation is CSARTWETEAFF. The chain combines TRBV20-1 with TRBJ1-1, with a weak D call TRBD1 (5 bases). Trimming stripped 6 bases from V and 5 bases from J, with 13 bases between. Per the germline V gene, CDR1 is DFQATT and CDR2 is SNEGSKA (reference sequence). This CDR3 region has 12 residues.

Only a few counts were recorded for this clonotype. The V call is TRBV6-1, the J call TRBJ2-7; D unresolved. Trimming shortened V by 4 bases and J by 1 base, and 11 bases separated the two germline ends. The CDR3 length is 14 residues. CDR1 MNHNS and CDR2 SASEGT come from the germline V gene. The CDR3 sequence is CASSAPVGSYEQYF. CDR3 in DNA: TGTGCCAGCAGTGCACCGGTGGGGTCCTACGAGCAGTACTTC.

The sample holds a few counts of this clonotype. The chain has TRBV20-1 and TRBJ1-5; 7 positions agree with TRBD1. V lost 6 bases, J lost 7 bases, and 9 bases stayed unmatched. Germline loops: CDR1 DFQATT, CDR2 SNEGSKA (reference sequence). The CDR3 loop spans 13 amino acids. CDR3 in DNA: TGCAGTGCCAGACAGGGCTCTGGCCAGCCCCAGCATTTT. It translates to CSARQGSGQPQHF.

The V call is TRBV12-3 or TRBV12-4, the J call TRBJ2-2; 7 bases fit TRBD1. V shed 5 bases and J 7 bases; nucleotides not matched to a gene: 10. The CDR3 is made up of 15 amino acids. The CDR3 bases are TGTGCCAGCAGTCCCCCGACAGGGACGGACGGGGAGCTGTTTTTT. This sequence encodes CASSPPTGTDGELFF.

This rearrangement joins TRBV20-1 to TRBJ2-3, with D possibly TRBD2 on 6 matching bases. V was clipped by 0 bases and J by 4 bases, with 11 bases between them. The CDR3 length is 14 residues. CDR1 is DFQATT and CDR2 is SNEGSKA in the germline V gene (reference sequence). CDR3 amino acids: CSARERLASDTQYF. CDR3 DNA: TGCAGTGCTAGAGAGCGGCTAGCGTCAGATACGCAGTATTTT.

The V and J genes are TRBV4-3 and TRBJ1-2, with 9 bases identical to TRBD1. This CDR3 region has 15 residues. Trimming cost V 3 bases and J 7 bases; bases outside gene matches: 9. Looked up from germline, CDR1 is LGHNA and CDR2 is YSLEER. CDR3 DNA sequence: TGCGCCAGCAGCCAGGCTACACAGGGGGCGCTTGGCTACACCTTC. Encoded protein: CASSQATQGALGYTF.

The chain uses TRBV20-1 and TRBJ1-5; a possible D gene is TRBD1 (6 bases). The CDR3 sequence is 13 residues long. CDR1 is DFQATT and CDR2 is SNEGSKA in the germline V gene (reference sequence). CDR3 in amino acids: CSGGGNSNQPQHF. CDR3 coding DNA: TGCAGCGGAGGGGGGAATAGCAATCAGCCCCAGCATTTT.

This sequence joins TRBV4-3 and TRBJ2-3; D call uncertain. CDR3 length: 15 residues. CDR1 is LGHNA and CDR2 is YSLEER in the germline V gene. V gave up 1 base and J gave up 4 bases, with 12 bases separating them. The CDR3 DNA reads TGCGCCAGCAGCCAAGTCTTGTCGATCTCAGATACGCAGTATTTT. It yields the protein CASSQVLSISDTQYF.

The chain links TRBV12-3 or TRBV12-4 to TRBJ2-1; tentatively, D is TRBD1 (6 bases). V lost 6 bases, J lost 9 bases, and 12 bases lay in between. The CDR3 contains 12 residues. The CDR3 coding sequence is TGTGCCAGCAGCCGAACAGGGATTGAGCAGTTCTTC. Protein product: CASSRTGIEQFF.

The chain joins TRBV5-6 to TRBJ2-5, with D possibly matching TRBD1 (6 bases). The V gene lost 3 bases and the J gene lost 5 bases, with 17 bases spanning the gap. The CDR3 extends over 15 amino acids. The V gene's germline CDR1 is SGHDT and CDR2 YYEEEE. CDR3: CASSSQTGSGETQYF. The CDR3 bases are TGTGCCAGCAGCTCACAGACAGGCTCAGGGGAGACCCAGTACTTC.

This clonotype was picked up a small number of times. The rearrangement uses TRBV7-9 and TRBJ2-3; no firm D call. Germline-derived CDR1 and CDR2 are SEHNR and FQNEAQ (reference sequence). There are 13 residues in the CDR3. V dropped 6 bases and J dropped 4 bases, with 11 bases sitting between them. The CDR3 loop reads CASSPTVADTQYF. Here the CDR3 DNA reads TGTGCCAGCAGTCCCACGGTAGCAGATACGCAGTATTTT. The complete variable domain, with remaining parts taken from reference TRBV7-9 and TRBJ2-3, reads DTGVSQNPRHKITKRGQNVTFRCDPISEHNRLYWYRQTLGQGPEFLTYFQNEAQLEKSRLLSDRFSAERPKGSFSTLEIQRTEQGDSAMYLCASSPTVADTQYFGPGTRLTVL.

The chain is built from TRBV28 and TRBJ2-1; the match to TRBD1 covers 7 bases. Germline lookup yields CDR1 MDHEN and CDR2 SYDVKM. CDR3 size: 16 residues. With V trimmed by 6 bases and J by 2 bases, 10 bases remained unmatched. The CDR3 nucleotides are TGTGCCAGCAGAGGGGGCGTCGATCTGACCTACAATGAGCAGTTCTTC. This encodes CASRGGVDLTYNEQFF.